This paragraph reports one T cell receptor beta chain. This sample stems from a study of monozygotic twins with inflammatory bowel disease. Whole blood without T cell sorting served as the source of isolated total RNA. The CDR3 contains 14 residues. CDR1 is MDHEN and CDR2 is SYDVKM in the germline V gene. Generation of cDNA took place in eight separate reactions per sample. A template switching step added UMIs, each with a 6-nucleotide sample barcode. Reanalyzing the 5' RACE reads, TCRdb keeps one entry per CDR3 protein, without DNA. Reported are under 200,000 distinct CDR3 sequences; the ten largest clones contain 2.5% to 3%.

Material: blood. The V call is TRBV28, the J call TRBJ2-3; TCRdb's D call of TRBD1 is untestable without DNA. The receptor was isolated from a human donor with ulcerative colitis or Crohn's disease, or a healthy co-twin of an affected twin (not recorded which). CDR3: CASSLAGTTDTQYF.